The next 5 T cell receptor beta chains were all read from a single sample in a study of vaccination effects on CD4 cells after COVID-19. No antigen is known for these receptors. Sequenced by immunoSEQ multiplex PCR; TCRdb stores in-frame clones only, minus some. The sample has about 25,000 clones, approximately 80% seen once; the top ten hold 10%. Expansion of antigen-specific CD4+ T cells with viral peptide pools was carried out by the ViraFEST assay before sequencing. Upon completion of approximately ten days in culture, CD4+ T cells were isolated. Vaccinees lacked prior SARS-CoV-2 infection and tested negative for nucleocapsid antibodies. The material was CD4+ T cells from PBMCs cultured with HCoV-NL63 spike peptides, obtained before COVID-19 vaccination. The receptors originated from a human donor who received a COVID-19 vaccine.

This chain connects TRBV5-6 to TRBJ1-5; D is possibly TRBD1 (6 bases). Per the germline V gene, CDR1 is SGHDT and CDR2 is YYEEEE. This CDR3 is built from 13 residues. The germline V and J ends were trimmed by 4 bases and 2 bases, with 7 bases remaining between them. This chain's CDR3 is CASSRTGNQPQHF. CDR3 nucleotides: TGTGCCAGCAGCCGGACAGGCAATCAGCCCCAGCATTTT. Looking up the rest from reference TRBV5-6 and TRBJ1-5 gives the full variable domain: DAGVTQSPTHLIKTRGQQVTLRCSPKSGHDTVSWYQQALGQGPQFIFQYYEEEERQRGNFPDRFSGHQFPNYSSELNVNALLLGDSALYLCASSRTGNQPQHFGDGTRLSIL.

The chain combines TRBV5-1 with TRBJ1-4; no definite D call. V dropped 7 bases and J dropped 1 base, with 8 bases sitting between them. CDR1 and CDR2 from the germline V gene are SGHRS and YFSETQ. The length of the CDR3 is 13 residues. CDR3 amino acids: CASGSETNEKLFF. In DNA form, the CDR3 reads TGCGCCAGCGGGTCGGAAACTAATGAAAAACTGTTTTTT.

The chain employs TRBV5-4 and TRBJ2-7; D gene uncertain. This CDR3 spans 15 amino acids. V dropped 1 base and J dropped 0 bases, with 11 bases sitting between them. Per germline, CDR1 SGHNT and CDR2 YYREEE (reference sequence). The CDR3 sequence: CASSLRAESSYEQYF. The DNA for the CDR3 is TGTGCCAGCAGCTTGAGGGCTGAGAGCTCCTACGAGCAGTACTTC.

The sample holds one count of this clone. This chain uses TRBV16 with TRBJ1-1; D is ambiguous. The CDR3 extends over 13 amino acids. CDR1 and CDR2 (germline): KGHSY, FQNENV. V gave up 4 bases and J gave up 2 bases, with 8 bases separating them. The CDR3 region is CASSPSVNTEAFF. Here the CDR3 DNA reads TGTGCCAGCAGCCCTTCGGTTAACACTGAAGCTTTCTTT.

V usage is TRBV10-2 and J usage is TRBJ2-7; the D gene is possibly TRBD1 (6 bases). Trimming shortened V by 6 bases and J by 2 bases, and 8 bases separated the two germline ends. This CDR3 has 12 residues. The V gene's germline CDR1 is WSHSY and CDR2 SAAADI. In nucleotides, the CDR3 is TGCGCCAGCAGCCGGGACACCTACGAGCAGTACTTC. Translation gives CASSRDTYEQYF.